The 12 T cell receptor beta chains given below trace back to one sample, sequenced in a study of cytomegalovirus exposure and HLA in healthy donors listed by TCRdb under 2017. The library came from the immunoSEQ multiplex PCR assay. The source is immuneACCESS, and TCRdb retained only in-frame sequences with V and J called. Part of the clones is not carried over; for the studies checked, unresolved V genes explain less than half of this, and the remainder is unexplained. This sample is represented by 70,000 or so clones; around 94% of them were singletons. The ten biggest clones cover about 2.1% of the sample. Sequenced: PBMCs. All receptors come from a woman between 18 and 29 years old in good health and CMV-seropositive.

The CDR3 sequence: CASSGGNYGYTF. The CDR3, as DNA: TGTGCCAGCAGCGGGGGGAACTATGGCTACACCTTC. V usage is TRBV27 and J usage is TRBJ1-2; D is perhaps TRBD1 (5 bases). This CDR3 region has 12 residues. Trimming left V 6 bases short and J 2 bases short, with 7 bases between. CDR1 is MNHEY, CDR2 SMNVEV, per germline (reference sequence).

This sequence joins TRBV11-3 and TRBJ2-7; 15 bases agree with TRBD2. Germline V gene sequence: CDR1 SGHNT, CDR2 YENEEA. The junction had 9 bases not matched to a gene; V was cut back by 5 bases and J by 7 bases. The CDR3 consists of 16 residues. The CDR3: CASSPWTSGGAGEQYF. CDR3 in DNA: TGTGCCAGCAGCCCTTGGACTAGCGGGGGGGCCGGGGAGCAGTACTTC.

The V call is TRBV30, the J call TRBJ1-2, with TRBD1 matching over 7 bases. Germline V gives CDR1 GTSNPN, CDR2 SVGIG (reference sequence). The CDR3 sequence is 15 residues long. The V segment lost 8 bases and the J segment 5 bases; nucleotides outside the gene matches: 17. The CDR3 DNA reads TGTGCCGCGACCCCACGACAGGGATTAGGGTATGGCTACACCTTC. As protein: CAATPRQGLGYGYTF.

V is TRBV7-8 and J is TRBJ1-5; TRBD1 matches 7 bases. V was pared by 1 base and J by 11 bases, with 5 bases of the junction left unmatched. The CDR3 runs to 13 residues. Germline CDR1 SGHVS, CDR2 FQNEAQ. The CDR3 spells CASSLGAQGAQHF. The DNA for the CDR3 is TGTGCCAGCAGCTTAGGGGCCCAGGGGGCCCAGCATTTT.

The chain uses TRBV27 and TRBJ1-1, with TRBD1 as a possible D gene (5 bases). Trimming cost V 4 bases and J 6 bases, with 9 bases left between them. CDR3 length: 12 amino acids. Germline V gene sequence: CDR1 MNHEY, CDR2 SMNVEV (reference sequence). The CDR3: CASSSQGSEAFF. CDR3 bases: TGTGCCAGCAGTTCCCAGGGCTCTGAAGCTTTCTTT.

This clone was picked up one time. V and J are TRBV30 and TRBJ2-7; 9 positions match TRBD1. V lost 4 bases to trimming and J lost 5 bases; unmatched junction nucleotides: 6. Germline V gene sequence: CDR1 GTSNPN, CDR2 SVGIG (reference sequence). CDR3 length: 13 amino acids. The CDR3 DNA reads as TGTGCCTGGACTAGGGACAGGGAGGACGAGCAGTACTTC. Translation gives CAWTRDREDEQYF.

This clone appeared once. CDR3 nucleotide sequence: TGTGCCAGCAGATCCTCGGGACAGGGAGGTCCAGATACGCAGTATTTT. This gives the protein CASRSSGQGGPDTQYF. V and J are TRBV6-6 and TRBJ2-3; TRBD1 matches 9 bases. Germline V lookup: CDR1 MNHNY, CDR2 SVGAGI (reference sequence). This CDR3 spans 16 amino acids. Unmatched junction bases numbered 11, after V lost 6 bases and J lost 4 bases.

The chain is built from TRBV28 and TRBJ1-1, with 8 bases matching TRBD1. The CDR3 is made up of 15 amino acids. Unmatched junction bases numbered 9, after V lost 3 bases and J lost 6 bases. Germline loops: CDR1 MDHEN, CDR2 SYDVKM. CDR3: CASSLIGQGVSEAFF. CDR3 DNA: TGTGCCAGCAGTTTGATTGGACAGGGAGTCTCTGAAGCTTTCTTT.

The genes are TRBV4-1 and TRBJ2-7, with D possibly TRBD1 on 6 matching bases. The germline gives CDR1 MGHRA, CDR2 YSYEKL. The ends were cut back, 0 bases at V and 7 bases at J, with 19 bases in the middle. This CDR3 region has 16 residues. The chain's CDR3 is CASSQDSQGQGREQYF. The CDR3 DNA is TGCGCCAGCAGCCAAGATTCACAGGGCCAAGGCCGGGAGCAGTACTTC.

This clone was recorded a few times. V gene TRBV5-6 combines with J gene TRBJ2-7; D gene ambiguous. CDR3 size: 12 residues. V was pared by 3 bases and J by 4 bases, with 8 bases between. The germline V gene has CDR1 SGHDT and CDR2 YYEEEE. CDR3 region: CASSSGPYEQYF. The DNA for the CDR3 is TGTGCCAGCAGCTCAGGCCCGTACGAGCAGTACTTC. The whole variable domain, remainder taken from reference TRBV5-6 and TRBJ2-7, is DAGVTQSPTHLIKTRGQQVTLRCSPKSGHDTVSWYQQALGQGPQFIFQYYEEEERQRGNFPDRFSGHQFPNYSSELNVNALLLGDSALYLCASSSGPYEQYFGPGTRLTVT.

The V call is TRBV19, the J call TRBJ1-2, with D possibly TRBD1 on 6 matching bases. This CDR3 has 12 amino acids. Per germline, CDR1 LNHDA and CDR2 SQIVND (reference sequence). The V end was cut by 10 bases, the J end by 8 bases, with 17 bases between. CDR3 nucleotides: TGTGCCACAAGGGAGGGGGGACTCGGCTACACCTTC. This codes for CATREGGLGYTF.

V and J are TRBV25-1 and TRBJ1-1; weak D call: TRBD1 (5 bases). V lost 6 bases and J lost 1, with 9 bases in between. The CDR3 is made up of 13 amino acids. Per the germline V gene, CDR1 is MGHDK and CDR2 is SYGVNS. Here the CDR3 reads CASSAGWNTEAFF. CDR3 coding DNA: TGTGCCAGCAGCGCAGGGTGGAACACTGAAGCTTTCTTT.